These 31 T cell receptor beta chains came from one sample sequenced in a study of a mutant IDH1 vaccine in newly diagnosed glioma (dated by TCRdb to the early 2020s). What this sample's time point label stands for: week 11, during vaccination. Each vaccine dose, consisting of 300 ug of a 20-mer mutant IDH1 peptide in Montanide, was administered subcutaneously with topical imiquimod. The protocol used for the library was the immunoSEQ multiplex PCR assay. This is the immuneACCESS table as TCRdb keeps it, with only in-frame sequences that have V and J called. A part of the clones is gone; compared with another copy, unresolved V genes explain less than half, and the rest is unexplained. The sample contains 60,000 or so clones, 75% to 90% of them found a single time. Of the sample, around 1.9% is held by the ten largest clones. Antigens for these TCRs are unknown. Sample: PBMCs, taken from a glioma patient whose treatment included an IDH1 peptide vaccine. The receptors shown here come from a man between 35 and 55 years old with glioma.

V usage is TRBV4-2 and J usage is TRBJ2-7; 9 nucleotides agree with TRBD2. The germline V gene has CDR1 LGHNA and CDR2 YNFKEQ. The CDR3 has 20 amino acids. The ends lost 4 bases at V and 0 bases at J; junction bases unmatched: 19. The CDR3, as DNA: TGTGCCAGCAGCCGTTTACAGGGGTTTTGGACTAGCGACCCCTCCTACGAGCAGTACTTC. The encoded protein is CASSRLQGFWTSDPSYEQYF.

The chain recombines TRBV27 with TRBJ1-1, with no clear D. This CDR3 is 14 amino acids long. Germline V lookup: CDR1 MNHEY, CDR2 SMNVEV (reference sequence). Trimming took off 6 bases at V and 11 bases at J, with 22 bases between the two ends. The CDR3 region has the DNA TGTGCCAGCAGCCCCCGAGATTTTCGATTGATGGCTTTCTTT. It yields the protein CASSPRDFRLMAFF.

This clone came up once. V usage is TRBV28 and J usage is TRBJ2-7; tentative D call: TRBD2 (6 bases). The germline gives CDR1 MDHEN, CDR2 SYDVKM. This CDR3 comprises 13 residues. V was pared by 6 bases and J by 5 bases, with 14 bases between. This CDR3 reads CASRVAGSHEQYF. CDR3 sequence (DNA): TGTGCCAGCAGGGTTGCGGGGTCCCACGAGCAGTACTTC.

The chain is built from TRBV2 and TRBJ2-7, with TRBD1 identical over 7 bases. In germline, CDR1 is SNHLY, CDR2 FYNNEI. Trimming took 6 bases from V and 3 from J; bases not matched to a gene: 8. CDR3 length equals 14 residues. The CDR3 is CASRVEDRSYEQYF. In DNA form, the CDR3 reads TGTGCCAGCAGGGTTGAGGACAGGAGCTACGAGCAGTACTTC. Looking up the rest from reference TRBV2 and TRBJ2-7 gives the full variable domain: EPEVTQTPSHQVTQMGQEVILRCVPISNHLYFYWYRQILGQKVEFLVSFYNNEISEKSEIFDDQFSVERPDGSNFTLKIRSTKLEDSAMYFCASRVEDRSYEQYFGPGTRLTVT.

V and J are TRBV27 and TRBJ1-5, with 7 bases lining up with TRBD1. Per germline, CDR1 MNHEY and CDR2 SMNVEV (reference sequence). J was trimmed by 6 bases and V by 11 bases; bases with no gene match: 16. The CDR3 is 15 amino acids. The CDR3 sequence: CARRLGQVLGQPQHF. The CDR3 DNA sequence: TGTGCCCGACGTCTCGGACAGGTGTTAGGTCAGCCCCAGCATTTT.

V gene TRBV28 combines with J gene TRBJ1-4; D is undetermined. CDR1 and CDR2 (germline): MDHEN, SYDVKM. Trimming cost V 1 base and J 3 bases, with 6 bases left between them. The CDR3 spans 14 residues. CDR3 sequence reads: CASSLYGANEKLFF. CDR3 coding DNA: TGTGCCAGCAGTTTATATGGAGCTAATGAAAAACTGTTTTTT. The variable domain in full, with the rest retrieved from reference TRBV28 and TRBJ1-4, is DVKVTQSSRYLVKRTGEKVFLECVQDMDHENMFWYRQDPGLGLRLIYFSYDVKMKEKGDIPEGYSVSREKKERFSLILESASTNQTSMYLCASSLYGANEKLFFGSGTQLSVL.

The CDR3 is CASSLAQRGIHNEQFF. The CDR3 nucleotides read TGTGCCAGCAGCTTGGCCCAGCGGGGGATTCACAATGAGCAGTTCTTC. J is TRBJ2-1 and V is TRBV5-4; 8 bases agree with TRBD2. Germline lookup yields CDR1 SGHNT and CDR2 YYREEE (reference sequence). The length of the CDR3 is 16 residues. V was clipped by 0 bases and J by 5 bases; unmatched bases: 7.

J is TRBJ1-5 and V is TRBV27; 7 positions agree with TRBD1. Germline CDR1 is MNHEY and CDR2 is SMNVEV (reference sequence). This CDR3 region has 17 residues. V was pared by 2 bases and J by 2 bases, with 9 bases of the junction left unmatched. CDR3 in DNA: TGTGCCAGCAGTTTACCTTCAGGGGGTAAGGGCAATCAGCCCCAGCATTTT. It specifies CASSLPSGGKGNQPQHF.

The V and J genes are TRBV29-1 and TRBJ2-5; tentatively, D is TRBD1 or TRBD2 (5 bases each). The J call may be mistaken, given a closer DNA end match to TRBJ2-7. The CDR3 consists of 16 residues. The germline V gene has CDR1 SQVTM and CDR2 ANQGSEA. This CDR3 reads CSVEDLRDGTSYEQYF. The CDR3 region has the DNA TGCAGCGTTGAAGATCTTCGGGACGGTACGTCCTACGAGCAGTACTTC.

V and J are TRBV2 and TRBJ2-1; 14 bases are a match to TRBD2. V was pared by 6 bases and J by 9 bases, with 7 bases of the junction left unmatched. The CDR3 has 15 amino acids. Germline loops: CDR1 SNHLY, CDR2 FYNNEI. In nucleotides, the CDR3 is TGTGCCAGCAGCCCGACTAGCGGGGGGGCCGTTGAGCAGTTCTTC. Protein product: CASSPTSGGAVEQFF.

This chain links TRBV6-5 with TRBJ2-1; D not resolved. This CDR3 is built from 16 residues. V shed 2 bases and J shed 1 base, with 12 bases lying between them. The germline gives CDR1 MNHEY, CDR2 SVGAGI. CDR3 region: CASSYRRTASYNEQFF. Written as DNA, the CDR3 is TGTGCCAGCAGTTACAGGAGAACAGCGTCCTACAATGAGCAGTTCTTC.

The V gene is TRBV7-9, the J gene TRBJ1-5, with D hard to call. V was trimmed by 0 bases and J by 6 bases, leaving 9 bases between them. CDR1 is SEHNR, CDR2 FQNEAQ, per germline (reference sequence). The CDR3 covers 14 residues. CDR3 loop: CASSLAGSSQPQHF. CDR3 DNA sequence: TGTGCCAGCAGCTTAGCAGGGTCGAGTCAGCCCCAGCATTTT.

The V and J genes are TRBV5-6 and TRBJ1-6; possible D gene TRBD1, 6 bases. Looked up from germline, CDR1 is SGHDT and CDR2 is YYEEEE. V was pared by 2 bases and J by 10 bases, with 16 bases between. CDR3 length equals 15 residues. In nucleotides, the CDR3 is TGTGCCAGCAGCTTCGACAGGTCAATCAGGTCACCCCTCCACTTT. This sequence encodes CASSFDRSIRSPLHF.

J is TRBJ1-1 and V is TRBV14; a weak D match, TRBD1 (6 bases). The ends were cut back, 3 bases at V and 5 bases at J, with 10 bases in the middle. The CDR3 length is 13 residues. Germline CDR1 reads SGHDN; CDR2 reads FVKESK. The CDR3, as DNA: TGTGCCAGCAGCCAGGAACAGGGAACTGAAGCTTTCTTT. This translates into CASSQEQGTEAFF.

This chain links TRBV5-4 with TRBJ1-1, with a possible D match to TRBD1 (5 bases). V lost 3 bases and J lost 4, with 13 bases in between. The CDR3 contains 14 residues. CDR1 SGHNT and CDR2 YYREEE come from the germline V gene (reference sequence). This CDR3 reads CASSSPRGTTEAFF. The DNA for the CDR3 is TGTGCCAGCAGCTCACCCCGGGGGACCACTGAAGCTTTCTTT.

The J gene is TRBJ1-1, the V gene TRBV6-4; D might be TRBD1 (5 bases). CDR1 and CDR2 from the germline V gene are MRHNA and SNTAGT. The CDR3 consists of 15 residues. Trimming removed 0 bases from V and 1 base from J, with 9 bases in between. Written as DNA, the CDR3 is TGTGCCAGCAGTGACTCGGGGCGGCCGAACACTGAAGCTTTCTTT. This encodes CASSDSGRPNTEAFF.

V and J are TRBV19 and TRBJ1-1; 12 bases map to TRBD1. Germline assignment: CDR1 LNHDA and CDR2 SQIVND (reference sequence). This CDR3 has 17 residues. J gave up 5 bases and V 5 bases, and 12 bases lay outside the gene matches. The CDR3 loop is CASSRSSGQGARTEAFF. The CDR3 DNA follows: TGTGCCAGTAGTCGGTCGTCGGGACAGGGGGCGAGAACTGAAGCTTTCTTT.

V and J are TRBV10-3 and TRBJ1-1; 8 bases are a match to TRBD1. Germline V gene sequence: CDR1 ENHRY, CDR2 SYGVKD. V lost 0 bases, J lost 4 bases, and 7 bases stayed unmatched. The CDR3 sequence is 16 residues long. CDR3 protein: CAISESVGQGSTEAFF. The CDR3 coding sequence is TGTGCCATCAGTGAGTCGGTCGGACAGGGTAGCACTGAAGCTTTCTTT.

The chain links TRBV7-3 to TRBJ2-6; D is unresolved. Looked up from germline, CDR1 is SGHTA and CDR2 is FQGTGA. The CDR3 contains 15 residues. V was clipped by 1 base and J by 2 bases, with 6 bases between them. The CDR3 region has the DNA TGTGCCAGCAGCTTAAATGGGCCTGGGGCCAACGTCCTGACTTTC. This encodes CASSLNGPGANVLTF.

The chain links TRBV7-2 to TRBJ2-2, with a tentative D call TRBD2 (5 bases). This CDR3 comprises 13 residues. Germline V lookup: CDR1 SGHTA, CDR2 FQGNSA. Trimming removed 4 bases at V and 3 bases at J, with 6 bases between. The CDR3 region is CASSSDYTGELFF. CDR3 nucleotides: TGTGCCAGCAGCTCGGACTACACCGGGGAGCTGTTTTTT.

As for this clone: In the same sample, other DNA sequences code for this CDR3. This chain links TRBV19 with TRBJ1-1; perhaps TRBD1 as D (5 bases). CDR3 length equals 14 residues. The V end was cut by 2 bases, the J end by 0 bases, with 7 bases between. Germline CDR1 is LNHDA and CDR2 is SQIVND (reference sequence). The CDR3 DNA sequence: TGTGCCAGTAGTATAACAGGAGTGAACACTGAAGCTTTCTTT. Protein product: CASSITGVNTEAFF.

The V gene is TRBV28, the J gene TRBJ1-1; D gene uncertain. Trimming cost V 6 bases and J 1 base, with 15 bases left between them. CDR1 is MDHEN, CDR2 SYDVKM, per germline. The length of the CDR3 is 15 residues. As DNA, the CDR3 is TGTGCCAGCAGCCCGGGAGGAGGAGCGAACACTGAAGCTTTCTTT. Translation gives CASSPGGGANTEAFF.

The CDR3 loop reads CASSIAGGPGTQYF. The DNA of the CDR3 is TGTGCCAGTAGTATAGCGGGAGGGCCAGGTACGCAGTATTTT. This sequence joins TRBV19 and TRBJ2-3; 8 bases fit TRBD2. Germline CDR1 LNHDA, CDR2 SQIVND (reference sequence). The CDR3 is 14 residues long. The trim removed 1 base at V and 8 bases at J, leaving 5 bases unmatched. The full variable domain, in which reference TRBV19 and TRBJ2-3 provide the parts outside the CDR3, is DGGITQSPKYLFRKEGQNVTLSCEQNLNHDAMYWYRQDPGQGLRLIYYSQIVNDFQKGDIAEGYSVSREKKESFPLTVTSAQKNPTAFYLCASSIAGGPGTQYFGPGTRLTVL.

The rearrangement links TRBV19 to TRBJ2-6; D gene uncertain. Per germline, CDR1 LNHDA and CDR2 SQIVND (reference sequence). The CDR3 extends over 17 amino acids. Trimming removed 3 bases from V and 1 base from J, with 13 bases in between. Here the CDR3 reads CASSIGPRMSGANVLTF. The CDR3 DNA reads TGTGCCAGTAGTATCGGTCCGAGAATGTCTGGGGCCAACGTCCTGACTTTC.

The gene calls are TRBV7-3 and TRBJ2-1; 10 nucleotides align to TRBD2. In germline, CDR1 is SGHTA, CDR2 FQGTGA. The CDR3 sequence is 15 residues long. Losses at the gene ends were 5 bases for V and 6 bases for J; bases not matched to a gene: 7. The chain's CDR3 is CASSVSSGSPNEQFF. CDR3 sequence (DNA): TGTGCCAGCAGCGTTTCTAGCGGGAGTCCCAATGAGCAGTTCTTC.

This rearrangement joins TRBV7-2 to TRBJ1-1; D is undetermined. V was trimmed by 2 bases and J by 4 bases, leaving 8 bases between them. This CDR3 spans 13 amino acids. CDR1 and CDR2 (germline): SGHTA, FQGNSA. CDR3 sequence (DNA): TGTGCCAGCAGCTTACCCCAGCGCACTGAAGCTTTCTTT. The encoded protein is CASSLPQRTEAFF.

This clone was detected a few times. The chain links TRBV7-8 to TRBJ2-1, with TRBD2 identical over 11 bases. Germline assignment: CDR1 SGHVS and CDR2 FQNEAQ. V shed 1 base and J 10 bases; nucleotides not matched to a gene: 6. The length of the CDR3 is 15 residues. CDR3 amino acids: CASSLVSGGGGEQFF. In DNA, the CDR3 is TGTGCCAGCAGCTTAGTTAGCGGGGGGGGTGGAGAGCAGTTCTTC.

The gene calls are TRBV4-1 and TRBJ2-7; D tentatively reads TRBD1 or TRBD2 (6 bases each). V lost 3 bases and J 4 bases, leaving 16 bases between the germline ends. This CDR3 is 15 amino acids long. Germline CDR1 reads MGHRA; CDR2 reads YSYEKL. CDR3 region: CASSQFYGGRYEQYF. CDR3 coding DNA: TGCGCCAGCAGCCAGTTTTATGGGGGGCGATACGAGCAGTACTTC.

V is TRBV7-9 and J is TRBJ2-7; D not resolved. CDR3 length: 13 residues. Germline V gene lookup returns CDR1 SEHNR and CDR2 FQNEAQ (reference sequence). The V end was cut by 0 bases, the J end by 2 bases, with 5 bases between. As DNA, the CDR3 is TGTGCCAGCAGCTTAGCCTTGGCCTACGAGCAGTACTTC. It specifies CASSLALAYEQYF.

V and J are TRBV19 and TRBJ1-1; D not certain. This CDR3 region has 14 residues. CDR1 and CDR2 (germline): LNHDA, SQIVND (reference sequence). V was clipped by 3 bases and J by 1 base, with 9 bases between them. CDR3 in amino acids: CASSIRTGNTEAFF. The DNA of the CDR3 is TGTGCCAGTAGTATTCGGACGGGGAACACTGAAGCTTTCTTT.

This sequence joins TRBV19 and TRBJ1-1; D may be TRBD1 (5 bases). The CDR3 is made up of 12 amino acids. Germline V CDR1 and CDR2: LNHDA, SQIVND (reference sequence). V was pared by 3 bases and J by 7 bases, with 9 bases between. CDR3 coding DNA: TGTGCCAGTAGTATCGGGGGGAGTGAAGCTTTCTTT. Translated, it gives CASSIGGSEAFF.